This T cell receptor beta chain originates from a study of T cell responses to AZD1222 COVID-19 vaccine. Findings of the study overall: As reported, nearly half of all spike-specific TCRs target variant regions that are unmutated.

The repertoire was sequenced with immunoSEQ multiplex PCR; TCRdb's copy has only in-frame clones and lacks some. The sample lists approximately 150,000 clones, around 90% occurring once. V was pared by 6 bases and J by 8 bases, with 19 bases between. The length of the CDR3 is 14 residues. CDR1 and CDR2 from the germline V gene are MNHEY and SVGAGI. With regard to this clone: Its target is not known.

The chain joins TRBV6-5 to TRBJ1-2; no clear D gene. Specimen: peripheral blood, collected on day 0 of AZD1222 vaccination. The TCR sequence derives from an adult in good health. The CDR3 protein is CASSPASTFGGYTF. The CDR3 bases are TGTGCCAGCAGCCCCGCCAGCACCTTCGGGGGCTACACCTTC.